The rows below give T cell receptor beta chains drawn from one sample of a study of blood T cell repertoires in COVID-19. Here immunoSEQ multiplex PCR was the method, and the copy in TCRdb shows in-frame clones only, minus some. This sample yields about 210,000 clones, of which approximately 80% are seen a single time; approximately 8.7% belongs to the top ten. Specimen: PBMCs or T cells enriched from blood (not recorded which). These receptors were taken from a man aged 40-50 years who had recovered from COVID-19. CDR3s leave out the opening cysteine and the closing phenylalanine or tryptophan. Each record gives: clone size, V gene, CDR3 protein. Not all rows give a size; the values are once, few, many and, for expanded clones, a class.

- TRBV19 ASRLGYNEQF
- TRBV5-4 ASSQGSSYGYT
- TRBV24-1 ATSVAGTGKRDTQY
- TRBV11-2 ASSLDRAPADTIY
- TRBV7-9 ASSLDGRGRSSYNEQF
- TRBV5-4 ASSLYAEWETQY
- TRBV23-1 ASSHCGKNYGYT
- TRBV7-9 ASSKETQY
- TRBV11-2 ASSLDRGKSYEQY
- TRBV6-5 ASSYDKRENTEAF
- TRBV11-2 ASSLDRGGATGELF
once TRBV7-9 ASSSGRAPRNTDTQY
once TRBV18 ASSETTGTSWAF
- TRBV3-1/TRBV3-2 ASSQTGTPDEQF
- TRBV19 ASKTGTSGTNEQF
- TRBV4-1 ASSPRSSETEAF
- TRBV24-1 ATSDRLESSYNEQF
- TRBV7-9 ASSSTREQF
- TRBV27 ASSPSHLLSGKGYEQY
- TRBV28 ASSLYLLRLRGNQPQH
- TRBV11-2 ASSQFRDRGRGTEAF
- TRBV27 ASWRDRAGNEQY
few TRBV20-1 SASLTGSNEKLF
many TRBV14 ASDILGYGYT
- TRBV7-6 ASSPEGGEFTDTQY
- TRBV6-4 ASSDSIRGTDTQY
- TRBV27 ASRSHRDRGTGELF
- TRBV6-6 ASSSGDRGTEAF
- TRBV28 ASSLPQEGYT
- TRBV18 ASNLMNTEAF
- TRBV30 AWRGRARSYEQY
- TRBV5-4 ASSFGTGIGEQY
- TRBV12-5 ASGNYPTSYEQY
- TRBV7-3 ASSFTGTGGGNTIY
few TRBV2 ASSEARVSPLH
once TRBV10-2 ASSRKPAPQGKGGYT
many TRBV27 ASRRGPTASGANVLT
few TRBV9 ASSVDGQVNSPLH
- TRBV6-6 ASSYSADRIFNEQF
- TRBV5-1 ASSLGLYGYT
once TRBV7-9 ASSLAWENTDTQY
- TRBV6-5 ASNGAASQETQY
- TRBV30 AWSVQARYQPQH
few TRBV7-2 ASSLQGNQPQH
- TRBV10-3 APEGGETQY
- TRBV19 ASTRGTEGNTIY
once TRBV2 ASSGTGGSGEQF
- TRBV30 AWSPTGLSFMTLH
once TRBV5-1 ASSLGSRSTDTQY
few TRBV14 ASSHNRVDEKLF
few TRBV6-5 ASRPNSHSGNTIY
- TRBV11-3 ASRPELRRGRSYGYT
- TRBV9 ARVRRGDSLYNEQF
- TRBV5-6 ASSLRGAEKQPQH
- TRBV25-1 ASSEFRSNQPQH